Shown below are 5 T cell receptor beta chains from a single sample sequenced in a study of regulatory T cells in long-lasting Graves disease. This sample's time point: newly diagnosed GD, antithyroid drugs for less than 3 months. Extracted RNA from PBMCs served as the source of the TCR library. TCR beta libraries were built with iRepertoire HTBI primers and Arm-PCR of CDR3 regions. MiXCR, run by TCRdb on the multiplex PCR reads, gives a single entry per CDR3 protein. The sample records hundreds of thousands of distinct CDR3 sequences, 12% being singletons. Another study also made use of these data, one on T cells in Graves' hyperthyroidism and ophthalmopathy.

The sample was peripheral blood mononuclear cells (PBMCs), taken at new diagnosis, from a patient treated with antithyroid drugs. The source is a woman aged 25 to 39 with Graves disease.

This clonotype was seen many times. The CDR3 DNA follows: TGTGCCAGCAGCTTAGCGGCCGGGACAGGGGTGTACGAGCAGTACTTC. As protein: CASSLAAGTGVYEQYF. The V gene is TRBV7-2, the J gene TRBJ2-7, with TRBD1 matching 10 bases. Germline CDR1 SGHTA, CDR2 FQGNSA. The junction had 6 bases not matched to a gene; V was cut back by 0 bases and J by 4 bases. This CDR3 is built from 16 residues.

There are many counts of this clonotype. The chain links TRBV24-1 to TRBJ2-1, with D uncertain. The ends were cut back, 3 bases at V and 8 bases at J, with 19 bases in the middle. The V gene's germline CDR1 is KGHDR and CDR2 SFDVKD. The CDR3 is 16 amino acids. The CDR3 DNA reads TGTGCCACCAGTGATCTCGATCCCCAGCACCTCCATGAGCAGTTCTTC. It is translated as CATSDLDPQHLHEQFF.

This clonotype was detected a few times. One base away lies a much larger clone, so this may be a sequencing read error. V and J are TRBV7-9 and TRBJ1-2; TRBD1 might be the D (5 bases). The CDR3 sequence is 16 residues long. Germline V CDR1 and CDR2: SEHNR, FQNEAQ (reference sequence). The CDR3 loop reads CARSLNAGGPIYGYTF. The CDR3 DNA reads as TGTGCCCGCAGCTTAAACGCGGGGGGTCCGATTTATGGCTACACCTTC.

Comment on this clonotype: Being one base from a much bigger clone, this may be a read error. Written as DNA, the CDR3 is TGTGCCAGCAGTGGATCTAGCGGGAGGGACTTTAATGAGCAGTTCTTC. This encodes CASSGSSGRDFNEQFF. The chain joins TRBV6-2 or TRBV6-3 to TRBJ2-1; 12 bases map to TRBD2. The length of the CDR3 is 16 residues. The V gene end was trimmed by 5 bases and the J gene end by 7 bases; junction bases not matched to a gene: 9. Germline values: CDR1 MNHEY, CDR2 SVGEGT.

This clonotype was picked up a small number of times. The chain employs TRBV5-6 and TRBJ1-1, with a possible D match to TRBD1 (5 bases). Germline CDR1 and CDR2: SGHDT and YYEEEE. The germline V and J ends were trimmed by 3 bases and 1 base, with 13 bases remaining between them. This CDR3 is built from 15 residues. The CDR3 DNA reads as TGTGCCAGCAGCTGGGGGTGGGGAGGGAACACTGAAGCTTTCTTT. Translation: CASSWGWGGNTEAFF.